The clone carrying this T cell receptor beta chain was recorded at least ten times. Using its own MiXCR run on the RACE reads, TCRdb lists one record per CDR3 protein. The sample lists around 120,000 distinct CDR3 sequences; roughly 13% were seen once. Time point: pre-sensitization, week 0. This sample's treatment: therapeutic diphenylcyclopropenone sensitization with weekly scalp DPC. The data belong to a study of human T cells and chemical hapten exposure. Study information: Alopecia areata, totalis or universalis affected patients who were mostly female.

V lost 3 bases and J lost 1, with 7 bases in between. Germline CDR1 and CDR2: LNHDA and SQIVND (reference sequence). This CDR3 is 14 amino acids long. The chain employs TRBV19 and TRBJ1-5; D gene uncertain. The origin of this receptor is a woman aged 18-35 years with alopecia areata. Some clones in this sample may be carry-over from other donors' samples. This specimen was whole blood, taken in connection with sensitization to the hapten diphenylcyclopropenone (DPC). CDR3 loop: CASSMRESNQPQHF. The DNA for the CDR3 is TGTGCCAGTAGTATGAGGGAGAGCAATCAGCCCCAGCATTTT.